One sample yielded the 7 T cell receptor beta chains listed below, sequenced in a study of beta chain features in type 1 diabetes. Reverse transcribing all isolated RNA meant expressed TCRB transcripts were sequenced. The assay was immunoSEQ multiplex PCR, and TCRdb's table has in-frame clones only and misses some. The sample yields roughly 610,000 clones, less than 20% seen once. Sequencing used naive CD4+ T cells from blood. The receptors come from a man in his late teens or twenties in good health.

This clone was seen only a few times. J is TRBJ2-2 and V is TRBV29-1; maybe TRBD2 (6 bases). The CDR3 contains 15 residues. Per germline, CDR1 SQVTM and CDR2 ANQGSEA. Trimming took 1 base from V and 2 from J, leaving 11 bases between them. Written as DNA, the CDR3 is TGCAGCGTTGAAGTTTGGGCGGGAAACACCGGGGAGCTGTTTTTT. Its protein is CSVEVWAGNTGELFF.

This clone has a handful of counts. V is TRBV9 and J is TRBJ2-5; D uncertain. The CDR3 covers 14 residues. Germline assignment: CDR1 SGDLS and CDR2 YYNGEE. V shed 0 bases and J shed 2 bases, with 8 bases lying between them. The CDR3 here is CASSVAVGQETQYF. Here the CDR3 DNA reads TGTGCCAGCAGCGTAGCTGTGGGACAAGAGACCCAGTACTTC.

This chain connects TRBV30 to TRBJ2-3; the D is unclear. Per the germline V gene, CDR1 is GTSNPN and CDR2 is SVGIG (reference sequence). V lost 0 bases and J 7 bases, leaving 20 bases between the germline ends. The CDR3 is 16 amino acids. CDR3 in amino acids: CAWSVRSLARTNTQYF. CDR3 nucleotides: TGTGCCTGGAGTGTACGGTCCCTCGCCCGCACGAATACGCAGTATTTT.

The genes are TRBV7-2 and TRBJ2-1; tentatively, D is TRBD2 (5 bases). Trimming removed 5 bases from V and 1 base from J, with 12 bases in between. The CDR3 is 15 residues long. From germline, CDR1 is SGHTA and CDR2 FQGNSA. The CDR3 protein is CASSLGLGSYNEQFF. CDR3 bases: TGTGCCAGCAGCCTAGGACTTGGTTCCTACAATGAGCAGTTCTTC.

This clone was found a few times. The V and J genes are TRBV18 and TRBJ1-1, with D tentatively TRBD1 (6 bases). The CDR3 loop spans 15 amino acids. Looked up from germline, CDR1 is KGHSH and CDR2 is LQKENI. Trimming took off 5 bases at V and 1 base at J, with 14 bases between the two ends. CDR3 nucleotides: TGTGCCAGCTCAAAGGACAGCCCTGGGAACACTGAAGCTTTCTTT. This sequence encodes CASSKDSPGNTEAFF.

This chain joins TRBV4-1 and TRBJ1-1; TRBD1 might be the D (6 bases). Germline values: CDR1 MGHRA, CDR2 YSYEKL. CDR3 length: 15 residues. The V end lost 3 bases, the J end lost 1 base, and 12 bases lay between the germline ends. The CDR3 region has the DNA TGCGCCAGCAGCCAGTTGACAGGTACGAACACTGAAGCTTTCTTT. It is translated as CASSQLTGTNTEAFF.

The rearrangement joins TRBV5-1 to TRBJ1-4, with 7 bases fitting TRBD1. Per the germline V gene, CDR1 is SGHRS and CDR2 is YFSETQ. V shed 4 bases, J shed 4 bases, and the junction held 4 bases outside the gene matches. The CDR3 is made up of 14 amino acids. Here the CDR3 reads CASSRDRLNEKLFF. The DNA for the CDR3 is TGCGCCAGCAGCCGGGACAGACTTAATGAAAAACTGTTTTTT.